Listed below are T cell receptor beta chains from one sample, sequenced in a study of cytomegalovirus exposure and HLA in healthy donors. Data came from immunoSEQ multiplex PCR; TCRdb stores just in-frame clones and leaves some out. The table lists 100,000 to 150,000 clones, approximately 82% of them singletons. The specimen was PBMCs. The receptors derive from a man aged 18 to 35 in good health and CMV-seropositive. CDR3s include the opening cysteine and the closing phenylalanine or tryptophan. Fields, in order: clone size, D gene, V gene, J gene, CDR3 protein, CDR3 DNA. A D gene is named only where the DNA matches it firmly. For some rows the clone size is stated as once, few or many, or as a class when expanded; others skip it.

>-|-|TRBV6-5|TRBJ1-6
CASSYSEGGNSPLHF
TGTGCCAGCAGTTACTCGGAAGGGGGTAATTCACCCCTCCACTTT
>-|-|TRBV6-5|TRBJ1-1
CASSRHSNTEAFF
TGTGCCAGCAGTCGACATTCGAACACTGAAGCTTTCTTT
>-|-|TRBV7-2|TRBJ1-5
CASSWYREQPQHF
TGTGCCAGCAGCTGGTACCGGGAACAGCCCCAGCATTTT
>-|TRBD2|TRBV2|TRBJ2-3
CASSDGGFTDTQYF
TGTGCCAGCAGTGACGGGGGGTTCACAGATACGCAGTATTTT
>once|-|TRBV27|TRBJ1-5
CASSSRVSNQPQHF
TGTGCCAGCAGTTCCAGGGTGAGCAATCAGCCCCAGCATTTT
>-|-|TRBV19|TRBJ1-2
CASSIGTGKGYYGYTF
TGTGCCAGTAGTATTGGAACAGGGAAAGGGTACTATGGCTACACCTTC
>-|-|TRBV11-3|TRBJ2-7
CASSSGQPYEQYF
TGTGCCAGCAGTTCGGGACAACCCTACGAGCAGTACTTC
>-|-|TRBV4-1|TRBJ2-1
CASSDGLIGGDEQFF
TGCGCCAGCAGCGACGGACTGATCGGGGGTGACGAGCAGTTCTTC
>-|TRBD2|TRBV6-5|TRBJ2-7
CASSREGGSYEQYF
TGTGCCAGCAGCCGAGAGGGAGGGTCCTACGAGCAGTACTTC
>-|-|TRBV30|TRBJ2-1
CAWSSGYNEQFF
TGTGCCTGGAGTTCGGGGTACAATGAGCAGTTCTTC
>-|TRBD1|TRBV5-6|TRBJ1-1
CASSLGQGLTEAFF
TGTGCCAGCAGCTTGGGACAGGGACTGACTGAAGCTTTCTTT
>-|TRBD1|TRBV6-6|TRBJ2-7
CASSYSPTGDEQYF
TGTGCCAGCAGTTACTCGCCGACAGGGGACGAGCAGTACTTC
>few|-|TRBV5-1|TRBJ1-1
CASSLGTQNTEAFF
TGCGCCAGCAGCCTGGGGACTCAGAACACTGAAGCTTTCTTT
>-|TRBD1|TRBV18|TRBJ1-4
CASTRQGNEKLFF
TGTGCCAGCACCCGACAGGGAAATGAAAAACTGTTTTTT
>once|TRBD1|TRBV30|TRBJ2-7
CAWSGRTGGREQYF
TGTGCCTGGAGCGGACGGACAGGGGGCCGGGAGCAGTACTTC
>-|-|TRBV7-6|TRBJ1-2
CASSPAGGGDGYTF
TGTGCCAGCAGCCCGGCGGGCGGGGGGGATGGCTACACCTTC
>few|TRBD2|TRBV7-2|TRBJ2-3
CASSRLAGSTDTQYF
TGTGCCAGCAGTCGACTAGCGGGAAGCACAGATACGCAGTATTTT
>once|TRBD2|TRBV11-2|TRBJ2-3
CASRGRASGVDTSTDTQYF
TGTGCCAGCAGAGGACGGGCTAGCGGGGTCGATACTAGCACAGATACGCAGTATTTT
>-|-|TRBV5-1|TRBJ2-7
CASSLGDRKFYEQYF
TGCGCCAGCAGCTTAGGAGACAGGAAGTTCTACGAGCAGTACTTC
>-|-|TRBV30|TRBJ1-2
CAWATTYGYTF
TGTGCCTGGGCCACAACCTATGGCTACACCTTC
>-|-|TRBV19|TRBJ1-4
CASSIGGPVSEKLFF
TGTGCCAGTAGTATCGGGGGGCCCGTGAGTGAAAAACTGTTTTTT
>-|-|TRBV30|TRBJ2-7
CAWSVFSSYEQYF
TGTGCCTGGAGTGTTTTTAGCTCCTACGAGCAGTACTTC
>-|-|TRBV6-1|TRBJ1-2
CASKIQTGANYGYTF
TGTGCCAGCAAAATCCAGACAGGAGCTAACTATGGCTACACCTTC
>few|TRBD1|TRBV10-3|TRBJ1-1
CAINRQGAPTEAFF
TGTGCCATCAATCGACAGGGAGCCCCCACTGAAGCTTTCTTT
>-|-|TRBV6-5|TRBJ1-2
CASSYLTGNYGYTF
TGTGCCAGCAGTTACCTAACAGGGAACTATGGCTACACCTTC
>-|TRBD2|TRBV5-6|TRBJ2-3
CASSLASGAYDTQYF
TGTGCCAGCAGCTTGGCCAGCGGGGCTTACGATACGCAGTATTTT
>-|TRBD2|TRBV4-1|TRBJ2-3
CASSQDIGASGGRQAQYF
TGCGCCAGCAGCCAAGATATAGGGGCTAGCGGGGGACGGCAAGCGCAGTATTTT
>-|-|TRBV28|TRBJ1-5
CASRDSGNTGNQPQHF
TGTGCCAGCAGGGATTCAGGGAATACAGGCAATCAGCCCCAGCATTTT
>-|TRBD2|TRBV18|TRBJ2-3
CASSGGTDTQYF
TGTGCCAGCTCCGGGGGGACAGATACGCAGTATTTT
>-|TRBD2|TRBV9|TRBJ2-1
CASSPRTSGGDEQFF
TGTGCCAGCAGCCCTAGGACTAGCGGGGGTGATGAGCAGTTCTTC
>once|-|TRBV7-7|TRBJ2-5
CASSSGHPPRETQYF
TGTGCCAGCAGCTCTGGACATCCGCCAAGGGAGACCCAGTACTTC
>-|-|TRBV18|TRBJ2-3
CASSPIQSGRSTQYF
TGTGCCAGCTCACCAATACAGTCCGGGAGAAGTACGCAGTATTTT